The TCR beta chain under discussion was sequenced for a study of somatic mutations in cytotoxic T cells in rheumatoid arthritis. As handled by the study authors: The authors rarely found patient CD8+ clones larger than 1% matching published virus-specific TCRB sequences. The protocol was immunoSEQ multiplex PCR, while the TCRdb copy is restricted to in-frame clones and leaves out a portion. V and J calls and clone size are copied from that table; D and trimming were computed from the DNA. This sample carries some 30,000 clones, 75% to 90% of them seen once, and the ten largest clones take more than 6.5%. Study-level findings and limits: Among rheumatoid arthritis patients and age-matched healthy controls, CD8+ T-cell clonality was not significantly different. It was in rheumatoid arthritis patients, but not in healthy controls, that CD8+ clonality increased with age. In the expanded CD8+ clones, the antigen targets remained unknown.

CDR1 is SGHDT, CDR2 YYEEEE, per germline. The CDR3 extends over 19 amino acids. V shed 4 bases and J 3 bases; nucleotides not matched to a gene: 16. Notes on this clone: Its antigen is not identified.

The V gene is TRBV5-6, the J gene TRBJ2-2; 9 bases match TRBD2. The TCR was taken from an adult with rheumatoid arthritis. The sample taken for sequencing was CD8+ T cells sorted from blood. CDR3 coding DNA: TGTGCCAGCAGCCCTCATGTGCGTCTAGCGGGGCATGACACCGGGGAGCTGTTTTTT. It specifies CASSPHVRLAGHDTGELFF.